The clone carrying this T cell receptor beta chain was seen at least ten times. Its target is not known. TCRdb ran MiXCR on the RT-PCR reads and lists one entry per CDR3 protein. The data contain 600,000 to 700,000 distinct CDR3 sequences, approximately 15% of them singletons. The data derive from a study of response to subunit inactivated influenza vaccine. The length of the CDR3 is 14 residues. V was shortened by 2 bases and J by 3 bases, with 11 bases between the two germline ends. Germline CDR1 is MNHEY and CDR2 is SVGEGT. Study-level results: Authors suggested each seasonal flu vaccination may recruit only limited numbers of new T cells.

This receptor was obtained from a man in his fifties who received an inactivated influenza vaccine. Source: PBMCs from blood, taken roughly 15 days before vaccination. The chain uses TRBV6-2 or TRBV6-3 and TRBJ2-7, with D possibly being TRBD1 (5 bases). Written as DNA, the CDR3 is TGTGCCAGCAGTTACACAGGACGAGGCTACGAGCAGTACTTC. Its translation: CASSYTGRGYEQYF.